One and the same sample provided the 4 T cell receptor beta chains below, sequenced in a study of T cells in Graves' hyperthyroidism and ophthalmopathy. Amplified TCR beta CDR3 regions came from RNA transcripts. First-round RT-PCR with HTBI primers amplified the TCR CDR3 region. Each CDR3 protein is one row after TCRdb ran MiXCR on the multiplex PCR reads. The table lists 500,000 to 550,000 distinct CDR3 sequences, 20% to 25% of them singletons. Sequencing was performed on blood. Receptors were obtained from a young man with Graves' hyperthyroidism.

The table lists this clonotype with many counts. The junction and the germline gene differ at one end; a read error may be behind it. The chain carries TRBV6-1 and TRBJ2-7; no reliable D call. CDR1 MNHNS and CDR2 SASEGT come from the germline V gene. The CDR3 is made up of 13 amino acids. The CDR3: CASSEIPRSSKVF. CDR3 bases: TGTGCCAGCAGTGAAATCCCCCGGTCCTCGAAAGTCTTC.

The sample holds a few counts of this clonotype. This chain uses TRBV19 with TRBJ2-7; the match to TRBD1 covers 9 bases. After removal of 1 base from V and 3 bases from J, the junction contained 1 base not matched to a gene. This CDR3 spans 14 amino acids. Germline V gene lookup returns CDR1 LNHDA and CDR2 SQIVND (reference sequence). CDR3 sequence: CASSIGQGGYEQYF. The CDR3 region has the DNA TGTGCCAGTAGTATAGGACAGGGGGGCTACGAGCAGTACTTC.

This clonotype was detected many times. CDR3 bases: TGCGCCAGCAGCCCCGCGGGACAGGGATCGAACGAGCAGTACTTC. Protein sequence: CASSPAGQGSNEQYF. This chain connects TRBV5-1 to TRBJ2-7; TRBD1 aligns across 9 bases. Germline-derived CDR1 and CDR2 are SGHRS and YFSETQ. This CDR3 is built from 15 residues. V lost 4 bases to trimming and J lost 5 bases; unmatched junction nucleotides: 10.

Details on this clonotype: The junction and the germline gene differ at one end; a read error may be behind it. The CDR3 protein is CATSRPGPNYGYTF. The CDR3 DNA follows: TGTGCCACCAGTCGGCCAGGGCCTAACTATGGCTACACCTTC. The V call is TRBV12-3 or TRBV12-4, the J call TRBJ1-2; D is possibly TRBD1 (5 bases). The CDR3 consists of 14 residues.